This entry features one T cell receptor beta chain sequence. At one end, the junction sequence differs from germline, possibly due to a read error. The entry originates in a study of blood T cells in healthy people across ages. This CDR3 is 14 amino acids long. CDR1 and CDR2 (germline): MNHEY, SVGEGT. Using a J-beta primer mix together with a sample-barcoded 5' primer, a second PCR was run for 7 to 11 cycles. One entry per CDR3 protein results from TCRdb running MiXCR on the 5' RACE reads. The sample has about 830,000 distinct CDR3 sequences, approximately 59% seen once. Material for sequencing was blood. V gene TRBV6-2 or TRBV6-3 combines with J gene TRBJ1-4; 9 bases map to TRBD1. The TCR was taken from a young man in good health. CDR3 amino acids: CAGSYGTGYEKLFF. CDR3 nucleotide sequence: TGTGCCGGCAGTTACGGGACAGGGTACGAAAAACTGTTTTTT.